This T cell receptor beta chain stems from a study of patients and donors after allogeneic stem cell transplantation (dated by TCRdb to between 2020 and 2021). This clonotype was found a few times. Its antigen has not been determined. With a much larger clone just one base away, this may be a read error. Trimming takes 4 bases from V and 6 bases from J, and the germline ends sit 13 bases apart. Reading from cysteine to phenylalanine, the CDR3 counts 13 amino acids. Only the CDR3 part of the read is kept: 39 bases, read in frame from the first base. The protocol used for the library was RT-PCR. TCRdb records NextSeq 550 as the sequencer. Using fastp at Q25 and MiXCR, TCRdb reprocessed the public reads and kept productive beta chains. CDR3 protein duplicates are merged, each entry listing the most common genes and DNA. The sample table shows some 880,000 distinct CDR3 sequences, and approximately 19% are seen once. The top ten hold 5% to 6.5% of the sample.

The sequenced sample consisted of blood, either unsorted or a sorted T cell fraction (not recorded which). This clonotype was sampled from a human donor who was either an allogeneic HSCT recipient or a stem cell or donor lymphocyte infusion donor (not recorded which). It is not recorded whose cells these are; they may come from a transplant donor. The V and J genes are TRBV12-3 or TRBV12-4 and TRBJ2-7; a weak D assignment points to TRBD1 (6 bases agree). This receptor carries the CDR3 CASSSQGLGEQYF. The nucleotides read TGTGCCAGCAGTTCACAGGGTTTGGGCGAGCAGTACTTC.